This passage covers 31 T cell receptor beta chains from one sample sequenced in a study of T cells in Graves' hyperthyroidism and ophthalmopathy. RNA transcripts provided the source from which TCR beta CDR3 regions were amplified. In the first-round RT-PCR of the TCR CDR3, the HTBI primer set was used. TCRdb re-called the multiplex PCR reads with MiXCR, one entry per CDR3 protein. The sample lists 310,000 or so distinct CDR3 sequences; more than 15% were seen once. Specimen: blood. All receptors come from a woman in her sixties or seventies with Graves' ophthalmopathy.

The table lists this clonotype with many counts. The chain combines TRBV29-1 with TRBJ1-5, with D maybe TRBD1 (5 bases). V lost 4 bases and J lost 4, with 11 bases in between. Germline V gene lookup returns CDR1 SQVTM and CDR2 ANQGSEA. CDR3 length: 13 amino acids. The CDR3 loop is CSVAAGINQPQHF. CDR3 nucleotides: TGCAGCGTTGCGGCAGGGATTAATCAGCCCCAGCATTTT.

The sample holds many counts of this clonotype. DNA for the CDR3: TGTGCCACGGGGGTGGGGGGGAACACTGAAGCTTTCTTT. Translation: CATGVGGNTEAFF. The J gene is TRBJ1-1, the V gene TRBV15; a possible D gene is TRBD1 (5 bases). The CDR3 sequence is 13 residues long. V gave up 9 bases and J gave up 1 base, with 12 bases separating them. CDR1 LNHNV and CDR2 YYDKDF come from the germline V gene (reference sequence).

This clonotype appeared a few times. CDR3 sequence (DNA): TGCGCCAGCAGCACCGGGACCGGGAGGGTATACAATGAGCAGTTCTTC. Its protein is CASSTGTGRVYNEQFF. The genes are TRBV5-1 and TRBJ2-1; 8 bases are shared with TRBD2. Germline CDR1 reads SGHRS; CDR2 reads YFSETQ. The V and J ends lost 4 bases and 4 bases, in that order; junction bases with no gene match: 10. This CDR3 spans 16 amino acids.

This clonotype was counted ten times or more. The chain employs TRBV12-3 or TRBV12-4 and TRBJ2-1, with D perhaps TRBD1 (5 bases). Trimming pared 7 bases from V and 7 bases from J, leaving 20 bases between. The CDR3 has 15 residues. CDR3 in DNA: TGTGCCAGCACCTACCCCCAGGGATTGTGGAATGAGCAGTTCTTC. It codes for CASTYPQGLWNEQFF.

This chain connects TRBV7-9 to TRBJ2-7; tentative D call: TRBD1 (6 bases). V was trimmed by 7 bases and J by 6 bases, leaving 31 bases between them. Germline V lookup: CDR1 SEHNR, CDR2 FQNEAQ (reference sequence). The CDR3 covers 18 residues. The DNA for the CDR3 is TGTGCCAGCACCTCCTATAAAAAAATGGGGACAACGAAAATCGAGCAGTACTTC. This sequence encodes CASTSYKKMGTTKIEQYF.

The CDR3 reads CASSPTGAKADTQYF. In DNA form, the CDR3 reads TGTGCCAGCAGTCCCACAGGGGCGAAGGCAGATACGCAGTATTTT. The rearrangement uses TRBV6-1 and TRBJ2-3; 7 positions match TRBD1. The CDR3 sequence is 15 residues long. Germline V gene data show CDR1 as MNHNS and CDR2 as SASEGT. The trim removed 5 bases at V and 4 bases at J, leaving 9 bases unmatched.

There are many counts of this clonotype. The chain recombines TRBV7-2 with TRBJ2-5; TRBD2 is a possible D gene (6 bases). Germline loops: CDR1 SGHTA, CDR2 FQGNSA. Deletions cut 5 bases from V and 1 base from J, with 8 bases between. This CDR3 comprises 13 residues. The CDR3, as DNA: TGTGCCAGCAGCGGGGGGAGCCAAGAGACCCAGTACTTC. Protein: CASSGGSQETQYF.

This clonotype was recorded at least ten times. The CDR3 loop is CASSTLSLTPYGYTF. DNA for the CDR3: TGTGCCAGCAGCACATTGTCGTTGACACCTTATGGCTACACCTTC. The chain uses TRBV11-2 and TRBJ1-2; D gene unclear. The CDR3 covers 15 residues. The V gene lost 5 bases and the J gene lost 5 bases, with 18 bases spanning the gap. From germline, CDR1 is SGHAT and CDR2 FQNNGV.

This clonotype was counted many times. The chain's CDR3 is CASSLQGRSEAFF. The CDR3 DNA is TGTGCCAGCAGCTTACAGGGGAGATCTGAAGCTTTCTTT. This chain links TRBV5-6 with TRBJ1-1; 7 bases map to TRBD1. This CDR3 has 13 residues. Germline-derived CDR1 and CDR2 are SGHDT and YYEEEE. The ends lost 2 bases at V and 6 bases at J; junction bases unmatched: 4.

Of note for this clonotype: A much larger clone lies one base from this, so it may be a read error. The chain couples TRBV7-2 to TRBJ1-6, with D maybe TRBD1 (5 bases). CDR3 length: 15 amino acids. Germline CDR1 SGHTA, CDR2 FQGNSA. V gave up 5 bases and J gave up 10 bases, with 18 bases separating them. The CDR3 coding sequence is TGTGCCAGCAGCCCCTCGGGGCAGGGTAGATCACCCCTCCACTTT. Protein product: CASSPSGQGRSPLHF.

Turning to this clonotype: Compared with germline, one end of the junction differs, possibly owing to a read error. The gene calls are TRBV18 and TRBJ2-7, with 7 bases aligning to TRBD1. The CDR3 runs to 14 residues. CDR1 KGHSH and CDR2 LQKENI come from the germline V gene. CDR3 in DNA: TGTGCCGGCTCTGTACAGGGGAACTCCTACGAGCAGTACTTC. This encodes CAGSVQGNSYEQYF.

In this sample, this clonotype turned up a few times. The genes are TRBV19 and TRBJ2-7, with D perhaps matching TRBD1 (7 bases). Trimming removed 3 bases at V and 3 bases at J, with 12 bases between. The CDR3 sequence is 14 residues long. Germline lookup yields CDR1 LNHDA and CDR2 SQIVND (reference sequence). The CDR3 DNA is TGTGCCAGTAGTATCGGAGGGGGCGTCTACGAGCAGTACTTC. Translation gives CASSIGGGVYEQYF.

This clonotype came up many times. The gene calls are TRBV20-1 and TRBJ1-5, with 7 bases that match TRBD1. The CDR3 length is 15 residues. J was trimmed by 5 bases and V by 1 base; bases with no gene match: 8. Germline assignment: CDR1 DFQATT and CDR2 SNEGSKA (reference sequence). The CDR3 DNA reads TGCAGTGCTAGAGGTGGCACGACAGGGCATCAGCCCCAGCATTTT. As protein: CSARGGTTGHQPQHF.

This clonotype was detected ten times or more. The chain has TRBV7-3 and TRBJ2-1; TRBD2 matches 8 bases. CDR1 and CDR2 (germline): SGHTA, FQGTGA. The CDR3 loop spans 14 amino acids. With 4 bases clipped from V and 3 bases from J, the junction kept 2 bases outside the gene matches. The CDR3 DNA follows: TGTGCCAGCAGCTCCGGGACTAGCTACAATGAGCAGTTCTTC. Its translation: CASSSGTSYNEQFF. Based on the CDR3 plus reference TRBV7-3 and TRBJ2-1, the full variable domain is GAGVSQTPSNKVTEKGKYVELRCDPISGHTALYWYRQSLGQGPEFLIYFQGTGAADDSGLPNDRFFAVRPEGSVSTLKIQRTERGDSAVYLCASSSGTSYNEQFFGPGTRLTVL.

The chain has TRBV5-1 and TRBJ2-5; 10 nucleotides align to TRBD1. This CDR3 region has 14 residues. J was trimmed by 4 bases and V by 7 bases; bases with no gene match: 7. Germline values: CDR1 SGHRS, CDR2 YFSETQ. The CDR3 loop reads CASGTGTGVETQYF. The CDR3 DNA reads TGCGCCAGCGGGACCGGGACAGGGGTAGAGACCCAGTACTTC.

This clonotype was seen a handful of times. V usage is TRBV27 and J usage is TRBJ2-1, with D possibly TRBD2 on 7 matching bases. The CDR3 consists of 17 residues. Germline CDR1 MNHEY, CDR2 SMNVEV (reference sequence). Trimming removed 2 bases from V and 12 bases from J, with 26 bases in between. The CDR3 DNA sequence: TGTGCCAGCAGTTTAGGGACTGGGGGGGGGCTGAGCCTTGTGCAGTTCTTC. Its protein product is CASSLGTGGGLSLVQFF.

The chain combines TRBV28 with TRBJ1-6; TRBD1 aligns across 7 bases. J lost 7 bases, V lost 6 bases, and 15 bases had no gene match. This CDR3 region has 17 residues. Germline-derived CDR1 and CDR2 are MDHEN and SYDVKM. This CDR3 reads CASSRGDSEGQNSPLHF. In nucleotides, the CDR3 is TGTGCCAGCAGCCGCGGGGACAGTGAGGGCCAAAATTCACCCCTCCACTTT.

This clonotype was seen a few times. The chain carries TRBV18 and TRBJ2-3; no firm D call. The CDR3 has 13 residues. Germline CDR1 KGHSH, CDR2 LQKENI. V lost 4 bases and J 6 bases, leaving 11 bases between the germline ends. The CDR3 DNA reads as TGTGCCAGCTCACTCGCCCGATACGATACGCAGTATTTT. Protein sequence: CASSLARYDTQYF.

Notes on this clonotype: An end of the junction differs from the germline gene, which may be a read error. The chain uses TRBV14 and TRBJ2-5; TRBD1 agrees at 7 bases. The CDR3 runs 13 residues. Germline loops: CDR1 SGHDN, CDR2 FVKESK. As DNA, the CDR3 is TGTGCCAGCAGCCCCGCACGACAGGGTTCATCACACTTC. It translates to CASSPARQGSSHF.

This clonotype was counted many times. The chain employs TRBV6-6 and TRBJ2-7; TRBD2 matches 8 bases. Germline assignment: CDR1 MNHNY and CDR2 SVGAGI (reference sequence). V gave up 0 bases and J gave up 1 base; unmatched junction bases: 8. This CDR3 spans 17 amino acids. The CDR3 nucleotides read TGTGCCAGCAGTTACTCCGGACTAGCCGACCGATCCTACGAGCAGTACTTC. Residues: CASSYSGLADRSYEQYF.

This clonotype showed up just a few times. The V and J genes are TRBV27 and TRBJ1-2; D gene unclear. CDR3 size: 13 residues. Germline V CDR1 and CDR2: MNHEY, SMNVEV (reference sequence). Between the trimmed V and J ends, which lost 5 bases and 4 bases, there was a span of 11 bases. The CDR3 DNA follows: TGTGCCAGCAGTCCCTCCTACCTCTATGGCTACACCTTC. As protein: CASSPSYLYGYTF.

In this sample, this clonotype turned up many times. This chain joins TRBV2 and TRBJ1-2; 8 positions match TRBD1. The trim removed 8 bases at V and 7 bases at J, leaving 9 bases unmatched. Germline CDR1 is SNHLY and CDR2 is FYNNEI. The CDR3 covers 13 residues. The CDR3 coding sequence is TGTGCCAGCCTTGCAGGGGGCAGGGTTGGCTACACCTTC. Its protein is CASLAGGRVGYTF.

This clonotype was picked up many times. V is TRBV6-1 and J is TRBJ2-3; D gene ambiguous. The V gene's germline CDR1 is MNHNS and CDR2 SASEGT. V was clipped by 7 bases and J by 1 base, with 9 bases between them. The CDR3 sequence is 13 residues long. CDR3 sequence: CASTQVRTDTQYF. CDR3 nucleotide sequence: TGTGCCAGCACCCAAGTGCGCACAGATACGCAGTATTTT.

This clonotype came up many times. The rearrangement uses TRBV20-1 and TRBJ2-3; TRBD1 is a possible D gene (5 bases). The CDR3 is made up of 13 amino acids. Germline values: CDR1 DFQATT, CDR2 SNEGSKA (reference sequence). Trimming removed 1 base at V and 2 bases at J, with 7 bases between. The CDR3 region is CSARGRATDTQYF. In nucleotides, the CDR3 is TGCAGTGCTAGAGGCAGGGCCACAGATACGCAGTATTTT.

V and J are TRBV30 and TRBJ2-5, with 13 bases matching TRBD2. Germline lookup yields CDR1 GTSNPN and CDR2 SVGIG (reference sequence). The junction had 0 bases not matched to a gene; V was cut back by 0 bases and J by 5 bases. CDR3 length: 14 amino acids. The DNA of the CDR3 is TGTGCCTGGAGTGTACTAGCGGGAGGGGAGACCCAGTACTTC. Residues: CAWSVLAGGETQYF.

The rearrangement joins TRBV27 to TRBJ2-1, with D unresolved. Germline CDR1 MNHEY, CDR2 SMNVEV (reference sequence). V dropped 3 bases and J dropped 5 bases, with 8 bases sitting between them. The CDR3 spans 13 residues. CDR3 loop: CASSFGGNNEQFF. In DNA, the CDR3 is TGTGCCAGCAGTTTCGGTGGTAACAATGAGCAGTTCTTC.

This clonotype was picked up many times. The chain couples TRBV7-9 to TRBJ2-5; 13 bases are shared with TRBD2. CDR3 length equals 16 residues. Germline V gives CDR1 SEHNR, CDR2 FQNEAQ (reference sequence). Germline trimming cut 3 bases from V and 9 bases from J; bases unmatched to any gene: 10. The CDR3 nucleotides are TGTGCCAGCAGCTTCCCAACTAGCGGGGGGGCCGAGGCCCAGTACTTC. It translates to CASSFPTSGGAEAQYF. Variable domain in full (rest from reference TRBV7-9 and TRBJ2-5): DTGVSQNPRHKITKRGQNVTFRCDPISEHNRLYWYRQTLGQGPEFLTYFQNEAQLEKSRLLSDRFSAERPKGSFSTLEIQRTEQGDSAMYLCASSFPTSGGAEAQYFGPGTRLLVL.

This clonotype has ten or more counts. The chain is built from TRBV27 and TRBJ2-7; 10 positions agree with TRBD2. The CDR3 consists of 16 residues. The germline CDR1 and CDR2 sequences are MNHEY and SMNVEV (reference sequence). J was trimmed by 2 bases and V by 6 bases; bases with no gene match: 10. CDR3 amino acids: CASRNTLAGDPYEQYF. The CDR3 bases are TGTGCCAGCAGAAACACCCTAGCGGGAGACCCCTACGAGCAGTACTTC.

The chain couples TRBV28 to TRBJ2-5, with D perhaps assigned TRBD1 or TRBD2 (6 bases each). Germline V lookup: CDR1 MDHEN, CDR2 SYDVKM. The V and J ends lost 6 bases and 3 bases respectively, with 11 bases between them. CDR3 length: 13 residues. CDR3 sequence reads: CASRGGTEETQYF. The CDR3 DNA is TGTGCCAGCAGAGGGGGGACGGAAGAGACCCAGTACTTC.

This clonotype appeared many times. This sequence joins TRBV20-1 and TRBJ1-5, with 8 bases lining up with TRBD1. The CDR3 sequence is 16 residues long. Per the germline V gene, CDR1 is DFQATT and CDR2 is SNEGSKA (reference sequence). V was pared by 0 bases and J by 2 bases, with 6 bases of the junction left unmatched. The DNA of the CDR3 is TGCAGTGCTAGAGATCTAGGACAGGGAGGCAATCAGCCCCAGCATTTT. It is translated as CSARDLGQGGNQPQHF.

J is TRBJ1-5 and V is TRBV28; 7 nucleotides agree with TRBD1. The CDR3 extends over 12 amino acids. Trimming cost V 8 bases and J 7 bases; bases outside gene matches: 5. The germline CDR1 and CDR2 sequences are MDHEN and SYDVKM. CDR3 sequence: CASATQGQPQHF. The CDR3, as DNA: TGTGCCAGCGCGACACAGGGGCAGCCCCAGCATTTT.